Below are 24 T cell receptor beta chains sequenced from a single sample in a study of shared clonotypes between healthy human individuals. Generated by immunoSEQ multiplex PCR, the TCRdb table keeps only in-frame clones and is missing some. The table records about 2.4 million clones, around nine tenths of them present only once. The sequencing sample was made of naive CD4+ T cells sorted from blood. Sample subset: CD45RA+ positively selected. Receptor source: a man aged 18 to 30 in good health.

V and J are TRBV5-1 and TRBJ2-1; TRBD2 is a possible D gene (6 bases). Germline V gives CDR1 SGHRS, CDR2 YFSETQ. CDR3 size: 17 residues. V lost 4 bases and J lost 8, with 25 bases in between. The CDR3 sequence: CASSPRIGTLPQDEQFF. As DNA, the CDR3 is TGCGCCAGCAGCCCCAGAATAGGGACTCTTCCCCAGGATGAGCAGTTCTTC.

The table lists this clone with a count of one. V is TRBV5-6 and J is TRBJ1-2; D unclear. Germline loops: CDR1 SGHDT, CDR2 YYEEEE. The V end was cut by 3 bases, the J end by 2 bases, with 8 bases between. This CDR3 is built from 13 residues. CDR3 DNA: TGTGCCAGCAGCTCCCTTCAGAACTATGGCTACACCTTC. This encodes CASSSLQNYGYTF.

About this clone: One junction end disagrees with the germline gene, perhaps due to a read error. The V gene is TRBV7-2, the J gene TRBJ2-1, with a possible D match to TRBD2 (5 bases). Germline V gene lookup returns CDR1 SGHTA and CDR2 FQGNSA. The CDR3 is 14 amino acids. The CDR3 sequence: CASSLSRDIAGRLF. The CDR3 bases are TGTGCCAGCAGCCTATCCCGGGATATCGCTGGTAGGCTCTTC.

This clone was picked up one time. The chain recombines TRBV7-9 with TRBJ2-3; 10 bases are shared with TRBD2. Germline V CDR1 and CDR2: SEHNR, FQNEAQ (reference sequence). V dropped 6 bases and J dropped 3; count of bases not matched to a gene: 9. This CDR3 comprises 16 residues. The CDR3 protein is CASRPGVAGGTDTQYF. In nucleotides, the CDR3 is TGTGCCAGCAGACCCGGGGTAGCGGGGGGAACAGATACGCAGTATTTT.

V gene TRBV30 combines with J gene TRBJ2-7, with 8 bases that match TRBD1. With 3 bases clipped from V and 2 bases from J, the junction kept 3 bases outside the gene matches. The length of the CDR3 is 13 residues. Germline V gives CDR1 GTSNPN, CDR2 SVGIG (reference sequence). Here the CDR3 reads CAWSPGQAYEQYF. DNA for the CDR3: TGTGCCTGGAGCCCGGGACAGGCCTACGAGCAGTACTTC.

This chain joins TRBV29-1 and TRBJ2-1; 7 bases fit TRBD2. V lost 6 bases to trimming and J lost 9 bases; unmatched junction nucleotides: 14. The germline V gene encodes CDR1 SQVTM and CDR2 ANQGSEA. The CDR3 extends over 14 amino acids. The CDR3 nucleotides read TGCAGCGTAAAGACCGGGACTACGCTACGTGAGCAGTTCTTC. As protein: CSVKTGTTLREQFF.

The rearrangement uses TRBV6-5 and TRBJ1-4, with TRBD1 as a possible D gene (5 bases). Trimming left V 5 bases short and J 7 bases short, with 14 bases between. Germline V gene data show CDR1 as MNHEY and CDR2 as SVGAGI. The CDR3 contains 14 residues. The CDR3 sequence is CASSPGVGREKLFF. DNA of the CDR3: TGTGCCAGCAGTCCGGGGGTCGGGCGTGAAAAACTGTTTTTT.

The chain uses TRBV29-1 and TRBJ2-5; perhaps TRBD1 as D (6 bases). Germline V CDR1 and CDR2: SQVTM, ANQGSEA. V lost 4 bases and J 5 bases, leaving 17 bases between the germline ends. This CDR3 is built from 14 residues. CDR3 DNA: TGCAGCGTTGCCCTGAACACCCAGGGGGAGACCCAGTACTTC. This encodes CSVALNTQGETQYF.

This chain uses TRBV30 with TRBJ2-5; D not certain. The DNA end is more similar to TRBJ2-7, so the J call may be wrong. The CDR3 sequence is 13 residues long. Germline-derived CDR1 and CDR2 are GTSNPN and SVGIG (reference sequence). The CDR3, as DNA: TGTGCCCCCATGGGCCCGGTTACCTACGAGCAGTACTTC. This encodes CAPMGPVTYEQYF.

This sequence joins TRBV5-1 and TRBJ2-3, with D perhaps given as TRBD1 or TRBD2 (5 bases each). The germline V and J ends were trimmed by 4 bases and 3 bases, with 15 bases remaining between them. CDR1 and CDR2 (germline): SGHRS, YFSETQ. This CDR3 has 15 residues. The CDR3 DNA reads TGCGCCAGCAGCCCCGGGGCCCTGAGAACAGATACGCAGTATTTT. It translates to CASSPGALRTDTQYF.

As for this clone: This specimen includes other DNA sequences encoding the same CDR3. The chain employs TRBV5-1 and TRBJ2-1; no clear D. The CDR3 sequence is 12 residues long. With 0 bases removed from V and 7 bases from J, the gap between germline ends came to 5 bases. Germline V CDR1 and CDR2: SGHRS, YFSETQ. CDR3 protein: CASSLALNEQFF. The CDR3 DNA sequence: TGCGCCAGCAGCTTGGCTCTTAATGAGCAGTTCTTC.

The chain is built from TRBV6-1 and TRBJ1-2; 9 bases line up with TRBD1. The CDR3 spans 14 residues. Germline CDR1 and CDR2: MNHNS and SASEGT. The J segment lost 0 bases and the V segment lost 11 bases, leaving 7 bases of the junction unmatched. The CDR3 bases are TGTGCCGGAATGAGGACAGGGGCTAACTATGGCTACACCTTC. Translation: CAGMRTGANYGYTF.

The chain recombines TRBV5-1 with TRBJ2-3; 7 bases map to TRBD2. This CDR3 is built from 15 residues. The V and J ends lost 2 bases and 1 base, in that order; junction bases with no gene match: 4. Germline loops: CDR1 SGHRS, CDR2 YFSETQ. The CDR3 DNA reads TGCGCCAGCAGCTTCTACACTAGCGGCACAGATACGCAGTATTTT. Translation: CASSFYTSGTDTQYF.

CDR3 DNA: TGCAGCGTTGAAAACAGTGAATCTGGGGCCAACGTCCTGACTTTC. Protein sequence: CSVENSESGANVLTF. The genes are TRBV29-1 and TRBJ2-6; D uncertain. CDR1 and CDR2 (germline): SQVTM, ANQGSEA. Trimming removed 2 bases at V and 1 base at J, with 9 bases between. The CDR3 spans 15 residues.

The V and J genes are TRBV7-9 and TRBJ2-7, with 7 bases lining up with TRBD1. With V trimmed by 5 bases and J by 1 base, 11 bases remained unmatched. The CDR3 runs 16 residues. The germline V gene encodes CDR1 SEHNR and CDR2 FQNEAQ (reference sequence). CDR3 residues: CASSAGGHMSSYEQYF. The CDR3 DNA sequence: TGTGCCAGCAGCGCAGGGGGACACATGTCGTCCTACGAGCAGTACTTC.

The table lists this clone with a few counts. The chain combines TRBV18 with TRBJ1-1, with D unclear. There are 12 residues in the CDR3. Per germline, CDR1 KGHSH and CDR2 LQKENI. V lost 6 bases and J 6 bases, leaving 11 bases between the germline ends. CDR3 sequence reads: CASSWDRPEAFF. The CDR3, as DNA: TGTGCCAGCTCGTGGGATAGGCCTGAAGCTTTCTTT.

The genes are TRBV4-1 and TRBJ2-3; TRBD1 might be the D (6 bases). The CDR3 consists of 16 residues. Trimming removed 0 bases at V and 1 base at J, with 11 bases between. Per the germline V gene, CDR1 is MGHRA and CDR2 is YSYEKL. The CDR3 sequence is CASSQEARGGTDTQYF. The CDR3 nucleotides are TGCGCCAGCAGCCAAGAAGCCAGGGGAGGCACAGATACGCAGTATTTT.

The rearrangement joins TRBV5-6 to TRBJ1-4, with D unclear. CDR1 SGHDT and CDR2 YYEEEE come from the germline V gene. This CDR3 is 14 amino acids long. V was pared by 6 bases and J by 5 bases, with 14 bases between. The CDR3 loop is CASTRGWGNEKLFF. DNA for the CDR3: TGTGCCAGCACCCGAGGGTGGGGAAATGAAAAACTGTTTTTT.

The rearrangement uses TRBV5-6 and TRBJ2-7, with 8 bases that match TRBD2. The CDR3 totals 15 residues. Germline loops: CDR1 SGHDT, CDR2 YYEEEE. J lost 2 bases, V lost 4 bases, and 8 bases had no gene match. CDR3 region: CASSPLAGTPYEQYF. For the CDR3, the DNA is TGTGCCAGCAGCCCTCTAGCGGGTACACCCTACGAGCAGTACTTC.

This clone has only a few counts. This sample also contains other DNA sequences that code for the same CDR3. The chain recombines TRBV28 with TRBJ2-6; D is uncertain. Trimming pared 6 bases from V and 0 bases from J, leaving 3 bases between. Germline CDR1 is MDHEN and CDR2 is SYDVKM. This CDR3 contains 13 residues. The CDR3 reads CASRNSGANVLTF. DNA of the CDR3: TGTGCCAGCAGAAACTCTGGGGCCAACGTCCTGACTTTC.

Comment on this clone: Within the sample, other DNA sequences also encode this same CDR3. The chain carries TRBV5-1 and TRBJ1-6, with D possibly being TRBD1 (5 bases). Germline CDR1 and CDR2: SGHRS and YFSETQ. V lost 3 bases and J lost 6, with 13 bases in between. The CDR3 consists of 15 residues. This CDR3 reads CASSSGTGGNSPLHF. The CDR3 DNA reads TGCGCCAGCAGCTCCGGGACGGGGGGTAATTCACCCCTCCACTTT.

This clone was seen just once. The chain joins TRBV28 to TRBJ2-7; 7 nucleotides align to TRBD1. The ends lost 10 bases at V and 3 bases at J; junction bases unmatched: 6. The germline gives CDR1 MDHEN, CDR2 SYDVKM. The CDR3 contains 12 residues. The CDR3 coding sequence is TGTGCCACCTGGGACAGCTTCTACGAGCAGTACTTC. As protein: CATWDSFYEQYF.

V is TRBV5-6 and J is TRBJ2-1, with D tentatively TRBD2 (5 bases). The CDR3 sequence is 15 residues long. From germline, CDR1 is SGHDT and CDR2 YYEEEE. V lost 0 bases and J lost 9, with 16 bases in between. The CDR3 spells CASSLGLAISGEQFF. The CDR3 DNA follows: TGTGCCAGCAGCTTGGGGCTAGCCATCTCCGGTGAGCAGTTCTTC.

The rearrangement links TRBV7-2 to TRBJ2-5; possibly TRBD2 for D (5 bases). Germline V gives CDR1 SGHTA, CDR2 FQGNSA. This CDR3 has 15 amino acids. V lost 5 bases and J lost 4, with 17 bases in between. In DNA, the CDR3 is TGTGCCAGCAGCCGGGGTGGAGGAGACGGAGAGACCCAGTACTTC. This gives the protein CASSRGGGDGETQYF. Full variable domain (remainder filled in from reference TRBV7-2 and TRBJ2-5): GAGVSQSPSNKVTEKGKDVELRCDPISGHTALYWYRQSLGQGLEFLIYFQGNSAPDKSGLPSDRFSAERTGGSVSTLTIQRTQQEDSAVYLCASSRGGGDGETQYFGPGTRLLVL.